This T cell receptor beta chain was recorded in a study of blood T cell repertoires in COVID-19. In the study overall: Samples of COVID-19 (acute and convalescent) were obtained from the United States, Italy and Spain. T cells, B-cell-depleted T cells, or PBMCs supplied cDNA or gDNA.

TCRdb's copy holds only in-frame clones and misses some; the assay was immunoSEQ multiplex PCR. The data show 200,000 or so clones, more than 80% seen once. The CDR3 runs to 13 residues. Per the germline V gene, CDR1 is MDHEN and CDR2 is SYDVKM. The germline V and J ends were trimmed by 7 bases and 4 bases, with 10 bases remaining between them. Enrollment of patients from Seattle took place during active infection, with longitudinal follow-up. The chain is built from TRBV28 and TRBJ1-4; D is perhaps TRBD1 (5 bases). The TCR sequence derives from an elderly woman with COVID-19, enrolled during active disease. What was sequenced was peripheral blood. The CDR3 protein is CASKAGGNEKLFF. CDR3 coding DNA: TGTGCCAGCAAGGCGGGGGGTAATGAAAAACTGTTTTTT.